This T cell receptor (beta chain) comes out of a study of beta chain features in type 1 diabetes. The investigators reverse transcribed all of the isolated RNA, so they sequenced expressed TCRB transcripts. It was found that naive, central memory and regulatory T cell samples averaged around 3.5 million reads. Here immunoSEQ multiplex PCR was the method, and the copy in TCRdb shows in-frame clones only, minus some. The data contain around 250,000 clones, 55% to 70% of them singletons. There are 13 residues in the CDR3. The trim removed 8 bases at V and 6 bases at J, leaving 4 bases unmatched. Germline V gene sequence: CDR1 SQVTM, CDR2 ANQGSEA.

The chain uses TRBV29-1 and TRBJ2-1, with 13 positions matching TRBD2. This TCR derives from a man aged 30-40 years in good health. The sample comprised naive CD4+ T cells from blood. In DNA form, the CDR3 reads TGCAGCCCTCGACTAGCGGGAGGCAATGAGCAGTTCTTC. It codes for CSPRLAGGNEQFF.